These 18 T cell receptor beta chains were sequenced from one sample in a study of CD8+CD57+ T cells in acquired aplastic anemia. Profiling that covered TCR beta VDJ and CDR3 relied on genomic DNA as its template. TCRdb recomputed calls from the reads with MiXCR, one row per CDR3 protein. The sample has 150,000 to 180,000 distinct CDR3 sequences, approximately 52% seen once. Patients picked for sequencing had shown CD8+CD57+ cell expansion detected by flow cytometry. Material for sequencing was sorted CD4+, CD8+, or CD8+CD57+ T cells (not recorded which) from PBMCs. All receptors come from a human donor with aplastic anemia.

Only a few counts were recorded for this clonotype. The chain combines TRBV10-3 with TRBJ2-7, with 9 positions matching TRBD1. CDR3 length: 15 amino acids. Germline assignment: CDR1 ENHRY and CDR2 SYGVKD. Trimming took 6 bases from V and 4 from J; bases not matched to a gene: 10. CDR3: CAIRNSGQGIYEQYF. As DNA, the CDR3 is TGTGCCATCAGAAATTCGGGACAGGGAATATACGAGCAGTACTTC.

The rearrangement joins TRBV2 to TRBJ2-5, with TRBD1 matching 7 bases. CDR3 size: 15 residues. Germline values: CDR1 SNHLY, CDR2 FYNNEI. J gave up 5 bases and V 6 bases, and 12 bases lay outside the gene matches. The CDR3 sequence is CASSRTGVEGETQYF. The DNA of the CDR3 is TGTGCCAGCAGCAGAACAGGGGTGGAAGGTGAGACCCAGTACTTC.

The gene calls are TRBV7-9 and TRBJ1-1; maybe TRBD1 (5 bases). This CDR3 comprises 13 residues. CDR1 and CDR2 from the germline V gene are SEHNR and FQNEAQ (reference sequence). V lost 2 bases and J 3 bases, leaving 7 bases between the germline ends. The DNA of the CDR3 is TGTGCCAGCAGCTTAACGGGGGACACTGAAGCTTTCTTT. Translation gives CASSLTGDTEAFF.

The chain is built from TRBV7-3 and TRBJ2-5, with D tentatively TRBD2 (5 bases). The CDR3 runs 12 residues. Germline values: CDR1 SGHTA, CDR2 FQGTGA. V shed 6 bases and J shed 7 bases, with 12 bases lying between them. The CDR3 nucleotides read TGTGCCAGCAGTATCGACCGGGGGACCCAGTACTTC. Translated: CASSIDRGTQYF.

The chain uses TRBV25-1 and TRBJ2-7; weak D call: TRBD2 (6 bases). In germline, CDR1 is MGHDK, CDR2 SYGVNS. The CDR3 length is 13 residues. The germline V and J ends were trimmed by 10 bases and 2 bases, with 15 bases remaining between them. CDR3 region: CAILWGETYEQYF. The DNA of the CDR3 is TGTGCCATCCTTTGGGGGGAGACCTACGAGCAGTACTTC.

The CDR3 sequence: CASRERAGTGFDNSPLHF. The CDR3 DNA follows: TGTGCCAGCAGAGAGCGGGCCGGGACAGGGTTCGATAATTCACCCCTCCACTTT. The chain uses TRBV12-3 or TRBV12-4 and TRBJ1-6, with TRBD1 identical over 9 bases. Losses at the gene ends were 6 bases for V and 5 bases for J; bases not matched to a gene: 14. This CDR3 has 18 amino acids.

The chain couples TRBV6-1 to TRBJ2-1; D gene ambiguous. The V gene's germline CDR1 is MNHNS and CDR2 SASEGT. The CDR3 runs 11 residues. The V end was cut by 10 bases, the J end by 7 bases, with 11 bases between. CDR3 sequence (DNA): TGTGCCACCACCCAAGGAAATGAGCAGTTCTTC. Translation gives CATTQGNEQFF.

A few counts support this clonotype. The chain recombines TRBV20-1 with TRBJ2-7; D may match TRBD1 or TRBD2 (5 bases each). V was trimmed by 5 bases and J by 3 bases, leaving 14 bases between them. Germline assignment: CDR1 DFQATT and CDR2 SNEGSKA (reference sequence). The CDR3 is made up of 13 amino acids. CDR3 DNA: TGCAGTGCTCTCCGGGACGGCCGCTACGAGCAGTACTTC. Its translation is CSALRDGRYEQYF.

The chain uses TRBV6-1 and TRBJ1-2; tentatively, D is TRBD1 (5 bases). Trimming cost V 7 bases and J 4 bases, with 16 bases left between them. The CDR3 sequence is 14 residues long. Germline-derived CDR1 and CDR2 are MNHNS and SASEGT. CDR3 amino acids: CASTPTPGLYGYTF. DNA for the CDR3: TGTGCCAGCACCCCAACCCCAGGGCTCTATGGCTACACCTTC.

The table lists this clonotype with many counts. The junction does not match germline at one end; this may be a read error. The rearrangement joins TRBV7-2 to TRBJ2-3, with D possibly being TRBD2 (7 bases). Looked up from germline, CDR1 is SGHTA and CDR2 is FQGNSA. The CDR3 loop spans 13 amino acids. The CDR3 nucleotides read TGTGCCAGCAGTTTAGGGGGGGCAGATACGCAGTATTTT. Amino acid sequence: CASSLGGADTQYF. Based on the CDR3 plus reference TRBV7-2 and TRBJ2-3, the full variable domain is GAGVSQSPSNKVTEKGKDVELRCDPISGHTALYWYRQSLGQGLEFLIYFQGNSAPDKSGLPSDRFSAERTGGSVSTLTIQRTQQEDSAVYLCASSLGGADTQYFGPGTRLTVL.

Many counts were recorded for this clonotype. This chain links TRBV3-1 with TRBJ1-4, with D perhaps TRBD1 (5 bases). With 0 bases removed from V and 8 bases from J, the gap between germline ends came to 16 bases. The CDR3 covers 16 residues. Germline loops: CDR1 LGHDT, CDR2 YNNKEL (reference sequence). The DNA of the CDR3 is TGTGCCAGCAGCCAAGATCTGCGGCAGGGTGGCGAAAAACTGTTTTTT. It specifies CASSQDLRQGGEKLFF.

This clonotype came up a few times. V gene TRBV29-1 combines with J gene TRBJ1-2; 9 bases match TRBD1. Germline CDR1 and CDR2: SQVTM and ANQGSEA. This CDR3 region has 13 residues. Written as DNA, the CDR3 is TGCATCATACAGACGGGACAGGGCTATGGCTACACCTTC. This encodes CIIQTGQGYGYTF.

This clonotype has a count of ten or more. The chain carries TRBV19 and TRBJ2-3, with D perhaps matching TRBD2 (7 bases). Trimming cost V 6 bases and J 1 base, with 11 bases left between them. The CDR3 has 14 residues. CDR1 is LNHDA, CDR2 SQIVND, per germline (reference sequence). The chain's CDR3 is CASSHGGRTDTQYF. In DNA, the CDR3 is TGTGCCAGTAGCCACGGGGGGCGCACAGATACGCAGTATTTT.

About this clonotype itself: A read error may produce the germline difference seen at one junction end. The rearrangement uses TRBV10-3 and TRBJ1-2, with 7 bases identical to TRBD1. This CDR3 region has 14 residues. Germline V gene data show CDR1 as ENHRY and CDR2 as SYGVKD. CDR3 protein: CASSEEGGGDGYTF. The CDR3 DNA follows: TGTGCCAGCAGTGAGGAAGGAGGGGGCGATGGCTACACCTTC.

V is TRBV2 and J is TRBJ2-3; D gene ambiguous. Germline assignment: CDR1 SNHLY and CDR2 FYNNEI. CDR3 length: 14 residues. V was clipped by 1 base and J by 0 bases, with 5 bases between them. The DNA for the CDR3 is TGTGCCAGCAGTGAAGTACCTAGCACAGATACGCAGTATTTT. It translates to CASSEVPSTDTQYF.

There are a few counts of this clonotype. This sequence joins TRBV6-1 and TRBJ2-1; TRBD2 agrees at 12 bases. Trimming took 6 bases from V and 5 from J; bases not matched to a gene: 8. The CDR3 totals 16 residues. CDR1 is MNHNS, CDR2 SASEGT, per germline. This chain's CDR3 is CASSPRLAGENNEQFF. The CDR3 DNA is TGTGCCAGCAGCCCTCGACTAGCGGGGGAAAACAATGAGCAGTTCTTC.

This clonotype has at least ten counts. The V and J genes are TRBV19 and TRBJ1-5, with D hard to call. This CDR3 has 14 amino acids. Germline CDR1 reads LNHDA; CDR2 reads SQIVND (reference sequence). V was cut by 4 bases and J by 2 bases, with 9 bases left in between. The chain's CDR3 is CASSTSQGNQPQHF. The CDR3 DNA reads TGTGCCAGTAGTACCTCCCAGGGCAATCAGCCCCAGCATTTT. Combining the CDR3 with reference TRBV19 and TRBJ1-5 gives the whole variable domain DGGITQSPKYLFRKEGQNVTLSCEQNLNHDAMYWYRQDPGQGLRLIYYSQIVNDFQKGDIAEGYSVSREKKESFPLTVTSAQKNPTAFYLCASSTSQGNQPQHFGDGTRLSIL.

In this sample, this clonotype turned up once. CDR3 residues: CASSLHRGGTEAFF. The DNA of the CDR3 is TGTGCCAGCAGCTTACACCGGGGGGGTACTGAAGCTTTCTTT. This chain connects TRBV7-9 to TRBJ1-1; a weak D match, TRBD1 (5 bases). CDR3 size: 14 residues. V was shortened by 2 bases and J by 5 bases, with 12 bases between the two germline ends. Germline CDR1 is SEHNR and CDR2 is FQNEAQ (reference sequence).